Shown below are 15 T cell receptor beta chains from a single sample sequenced in a study of OX40 agonist ivuxolimab in advanced cancers. Sequenced by immunoSEQ multiplex PCR; TCRdb stores in-frame clones only, minus some. Here the sample spans over 55,000 clones, roughly 84% being singletons. The sample consisted of CD4+ or CD8+ T cells sorted from blood, taken in a trial of the OX40 agonist ivuxolimab. The receptors shown here come from an adult with an advanced solid tumor such as melanoma, head and neck, liver or kidney cancer.

DNA for the CDR3: TGTGCCTGGAGTGGGGGACAGGGTTCCCACGAGCAGTACTTC. It encodes CAWSGGQGSHEQYF. The genes are TRBV30 and TRBJ2-7; 9 bases map to TRBD1. CDR1 and CDR2 (germline): GTSNPN, SVGIG (reference sequence). This CDR3 region has 14 residues. With 1 base clipped from V and 5 bases from J, the junction kept 6 bases outside the gene matches.

V usage is TRBV7-3 and J usage is TRBJ2-1; 11 nucleotides line up with TRBD2. Germline CDR1 SGHTA, CDR2 FQGTGA. J was trimmed by 9 bases and V by 5 bases; bases with no gene match: 15. This CDR3 is built from 17 residues. In DNA, the CDR3 is TGTGCCAGCAGCCCAACGGGGACTAGCGGAGCTCTGGGTGAGCAGTTCTTC. Its translation: CASSPTGTSGALGEQFF. Complete variable domain (other parts from reference TRBV7-3 and TRBJ2-1): GAGVSQTPSNKVTEKGKYVELRCDPISGHTALYWYRQSLGQGPEFLIYFQGTGAADDSGLPNDRFFAVRPEGSVSTLKIQRTERGDSAVYLCASSPTGTSGALGEQFFGPGTRLTVL.

The J gene is TRBJ2-2, the V gene TRBV28; D unresolved. V lost 3 bases and J lost 8, with 16 bases in between. This CDR3 spans 15 amino acids. In germline, CDR1 is MDHEN, CDR2 SYDVKM. CDR3 region: CASSLHTGVPGELFF. CDR3 bases: TGTGCCAGCAGTTTGCACACGGGCGTTCCGGGGGAGCTGTTTTTT.

Worth noting for this clone: The sample holds other DNA sequences that translate to the same CDR3. This rearrangement joins TRBV5-4 to TRBJ2-7, with D unclear. The CDR3 consists of 14 residues. Germline CDR1 is SGHNT and CDR2 is YYREEE (reference sequence). The V and J ends lost 4 bases and 1 base respectively, with 12 bases between them. CDR3 sequence reads: CASSPGVRSYEQYF. Written as DNA, the CDR3 is TGTGCCAGCAGCCCCGGTGTAAGGTCCTACGAGCAGTACTTC.

The CDR3 bases are TGTGCCAGCGGCCCCGGGGGGTTGTTCTTC. Its protein is CASGPGGLFF. The chain uses TRBV27 and TRBJ2-1; TRBD2 matches 7 bases. Germline CDR1 is MNHEY and CDR2 is SMNVEV (reference sequence). The CDR3 covers 10 residues. V was pared by 8 bases and J by 15 bases, with 7 bases of the junction left unmatched.

The chain has TRBV20-1 and TRBJ2-1; D gene ambiguous. The CDR3 is 10 amino acids. The germline gives CDR1 DFQATT, CDR2 SNEGSKA (reference sequence). V lost 5 bases to trimming and J lost 8 bases, with 7 bases between them. In DNA form, the CDR3 reads TGCAGTGCTGCCCACTATGAGCAGTTCTTC. Protein: CSAAHYEQFF.

This clone has only a few counts. The chain joins TRBV7-9 to TRBJ1-1, with TRBD1 matching 8 bases. Trimming took 2 bases from V and 1 from J; bases not matched to a gene: 3. Germline V gene data show CDR1 as SEHNR and CDR2 as FQNEAQ (reference sequence). The CDR3 is made up of 15 amino acids. The CDR3 nucleotides are TGTGCCAGCAGCTTACGGACAGGGCCGAACACTGAAGCTTTCTTT. Amino acid sequence: CASSLRTGPNTEAFF.

The CDR3, as DNA: TGTGCCAGCAGCTCCTTTCGTAGCTCCTACAATGAGCAGTTCTTC. It is translated as CASSSFRSSYNEQFF. The chain employs TRBV5-4 and TRBJ2-1; D not resolved. Germline lookup yields CDR1 SGHNT and CDR2 YYREEE (reference sequence). The CDR3 runs 15 residues. The ends were cut back, 3 bases at V and 0 bases at J, with 10 bases in the middle.

A few counts support this clone. The genes are TRBV19 and TRBJ1-5, with TRBD1 matching 7 bases. CDR1 LNHDA and CDR2 SQIVND come from the germline V gene (reference sequence). Germline trimming cut 11 bases from V and 7 bases from J; bases unmatched to any gene: 11. The CDR3 is 13 amino acids. DNA for the CDR3: TGTGCCGGCTCTCAGGGGGGAGGGCAGCCCCAGCATTTT. This translates into CAGSQGGGQPQHF. Full variable domain (remainder filled in from reference TRBV19 and TRBJ1-5): DGGITQSPKYLFRKEGQNVTLSCEQNLNHDAMYWYRQDPGQGLRLIYYSQIVNDFQKGDIAEGYSVSREKKESFPLTVTSAQKNPTAFYLCAGSQGGGQPQHFGDGTRLSIL.

This clone has just one count. This chain joins TRBV30 and TRBJ1-3; no reliable D call. CDR1 is GTSNPN, CDR2 SVGIG, per germline (reference sequence). This CDR3 region has 13 residues. The V and J ends lost 5 bases and 0 bases respectively, with 8 bases between them. CDR3 residues: CAWGSNSGNTIYF. The CDR3 coding sequence is TGTGCCTGGGGAAGCAACTCTGGAAACACCATATATTTT.

The chain joins TRBV2 to TRBJ1-2, with unresolved D. Between the trimmed V and J ends, which lost 5 bases and 4 bases, there was a span of 11 bases. From germline, CDR1 is SNHLY and CDR2 FYNNEI. The CDR3 consists of 13 residues. The CDR3 DNA reads TGTGCCAGCAGTAACGAAGAGTCCTATGGCTACACCTTC. Translation gives CASSNEESYGYTF.

The rearrangement uses TRBV30 and TRBJ2-2; tentatively, D is TRBD1 (7 bases). The CDR3 contains 14 residues. CDR1 and CDR2 from the germline V gene are GTSNPN and SVGIG (reference sequence). V lost 3 bases and J lost 1, with 9 bases in between. The CDR3 nucleotides are TGTGCCTGGAGGCAGGGGGGGAACACCGGGGAGCTGTTTTTT. Its protein product is CAWRQGGNTGELFF.

This clone turned up a few times. The CDR3 region is CASSEAGDGRVLHF. The CDR3 nucleotides are TGTGCCAGCAGTGAAGCCGGCGACGGTCGAGTCCTCCACTTT. The J gene is TRBJ1-6, the V gene TRBV2; D unclear. Between the trimmed V and J ends, which lost 0 bases and 15 bases, there was a span of 15 bases. Germline CDR1 reads SNHLY; CDR2 reads FYNNEI. This CDR3 spans 14 amino acids.

This chain joins TRBV30 and TRBJ2-3, with D possibly being TRBD2 (5 bases). V shed 1 base and J shed 5 bases, with 7 bases lying between them. The CDR3 consists of 12 residues. Germline V gives CDR1 GTSNPN, CDR2 SVGIG (reference sequence). DNA of the CDR3: TGTGCCTGGAGTGGAGGGCAAGATACGCAGTATTTT. It translates to CAWSGGQDTQYF.

Only a few counts were recorded for this clone. The rearrangement joins TRBV6-6 to TRBJ1-2, with D possibly matching TRBD1 (5 bases). V lost 6 bases and J 5 bases, leaving 16 bases between the germline ends. Germline CDR1 reads MNHNY; CDR2 reads SVGAGI (reference sequence). The CDR3 has 14 amino acids. The CDR3 nucleotides are TGTGCCAGCAGCCGAGCCGGGACGGAGTATGGCTACACCTTC. Its protein is CASSRAGTEYGYTF.